A selection of T cell receptor beta chains follows, all from one sample in a study of T cells after yellow fever vaccination. A single record per CDR3 protein comes from TCRdb applying MiXCR to the 5' RACE reads. Among approximately 160,000 distinct CDR3 sequences listed, roughly 6.2% were seen once. The sequencing used CD4+ T cells sorted from PBMCs, collected on the day of the first yellow fever vaccination. The source is a man between 18 and 29 years old who received the YFV17D yellow fever vaccine. The CDR3 runs from the conserved cysteine through the conserved F or W. D genes are given only for firm matches. The size of a clone is reported for some rows only, either as once, few or many, or as a class for expanded clones.

>few|TRBJ2-7|TRBD2|TRBV20-1
TGCAGTGCTACACGCGGGGGGCACTCCTACGAGCAGTACTTC
CSATRGGHSYEQYF
>many|TRBJ2-1|NA|TRBV7-2
TGTGCCAGCAGCATGGCCCCAGGGACTGAGCAGTTCTTC
CASSMAPGTEQFF
>many|TRBJ1-6|NA|TRBV5-5
TGTGCCAGCAGCTTGGAAACCTATAATTCACCCCTCCACTTT
CASSLETYNSPLHF
>few|TRBJ2-5|TRBD2|TRBV6-5
TGTGCCAGCAGTTACGCGGGGGGGCTGCGGACCCAGTACTTC
CASSYAGGLRTQYF
>many|TRBJ1-1|NA|TRBV7-8
TGTGCCAGCAGCTTAGCCGCAATGAACACTGAAGCTTTCTTT
CASSLAAMNTEAFF
>many|TRBJ2-5|NA|TRBV5-1
TGCGCCAGCAGCGGACGGACGAACCAAGAGACCCAGTACTTC
CASSGRTNQETQYF
>many|TRBJ2-3|NA|TRBV5-1
TGCGCCAGCAGCTTGGGAGAGCGCACAGATACGCAGTATTTT
CASSLGERTDTQYF
>few|TRBJ2-5|NA|TRBV5-8
TGTGCCAGCAGCGCGGGACAACAAGAGACCCAGTACTTC
CASSAGQQETQYF
>NA|TRBJ1-1|NA|TRBV30
TGTGCCTGGATGGTAGGGTCGAACACTGAAGCTTTCTTT
CAWMVGSNTEAFF
>many|TRBJ2-3|NA|TRBV7-9
TGTGCCAGCAGCTTAAATATCCTAGGCGCCTACACAGATACGCAGTATTTT
CASSLNILGAYTDTQYF
>few|TRBJ1-5|NA|TRBV18
TGTGCCAGCTCACCATCTAGGGTTCAGCCCCAGCATTTT
CASSPSRVQPQHF
>few|TRBJ1-3|NA|TRBV18
TGTGCCAGCTCACCCAGACAGGACCCCTCTGGAAACACCATATATTTT
CASSPRQDPSGNTIYF
>few|TRBJ2-2|NA|TRBV3-1
TGTGCCAGCAGCCAAGAAATCCTTTCTGGGACAGCGGGCACCGGGGAGCTGTTTTTT
CASSQEILSGTAGTGELFF
>few|TRBJ1-2|NA|TRBV7-3
TGTGCCAGCAGCTTAAAGGGGACACCTAACTATGGCTACACCTTC
CASSLKGTPNYGYTF
>few|TRBJ2-1|NA|TRBV5-1
TGCGCCAGCAGCTTGGTACAGAGTAACAATGAGCAGTTCTTC
CASSLVQSNNEQFF
>NA|TRBJ2-2|NA|TRBV21-1
TGTGCCAGCAGCACCCGGACAGGGAGGAACACCGGGGAGCTGTTTTTT
CASSTRTGRNTGELFF
>many|TRBJ2-2|NA|TRBV4-3
TGCGCCAGCAGCCAAGATACCAGTAGTGGCACCGGGGAGCTGTTTTTT
CASSQDTSSGTGELFF
>few|TRBJ2-1|TRBD1|TRBV20-1
TGCAGTGCTAGGGGGACAGGGGGGGGTTACAATGAGCAGTTCTTC
CSARGTGGGYNEQFF
>few|TRBJ2-7|NA|TRBV20-1
TGCAGTGCCCCTCTCCGGGGCTGGGGCGAGCAGTACTTC
CSAPLRGWGEQYF
>many|TRBJ2-4|NA|TRBV15
TGTGCCACCAGCAGAGATAAGTTGGGACACCCGGGGGACATTCAGTACTTC
CATSRDKLGHPGDIQYF
>many|TRBJ2-2|NA|TRBV4-3
TGCGCCAGCAGCCACACAGACACCGGGGAGCTGTTTTTT
CASSHTDTGELFF
>few|TRBJ1-1|NA|TRBV12-3/TRBV12-4
TGTGCCAGCAGTGTGCCGAGGGGGATGAACACTGAAGCTTTCTTT
CASSVPRGMNTEAFF
>NA|TRBJ2-2|NA|TRBV4-1
TGCGCCAGCAGCCCTGGTCTGGGGTACTCTACCACCGGGGAGCTGTTTTTT
CASSPGLGYSTTGELFF
>many|TRBJ2-5|NA|TRBV12-3/TRBV12-4
TGTGCCAGCAGTCAGACAGGCCAAGAGACCCAGTACTTC
CASSQTGQETQYF
>many|TRBJ2-2|NA|TRBV7-2
TGTGCCAGCAGCTATAGTACCACCGGGGAGCTGTTTTTT
CASSYSTTGELFF
>few|TRBJ1-5|NA|TRBV30
TGTGCCTGGTCCCCAGGGAACAATCAGCCCCAGCATTTT
CAWSPGNNQPQHF
>many|TRBJ2-1|NA|TRBV19
TGTGCCAGTAGTATCAGCTCCTACAATGAGCAGTTCTTC
CASSISSYNEQFF
>many|TRBJ2-3|NA|TRBV6-2/TRBV6-3
TGTGCCAGCAGTTACTTAGCAGATACGCAGTATTTT
CASSYLADTQYF
>many|TRBJ2-3|NA|TRBV6-5
TGTGCCAGCAGTTACTCGACGAGGGCTAGCACAGATACGCAGTATTTT
CASSYSTRASTDTQYF
>NA|TRBJ2-7|NA|TRBV6-2/TRBV6-3
TGTGCCAGCAGTTACTCTATATTGATGGGCTCCTACGAGCAGTACTTC
CASSYSILMGSYEQYF
>few|TRBJ2-6|NA|TRBV7-2
TGTGCCAGCAGCTTAGAGGTCTCTGGGGCCAACGTCCTGACTTTC
CASSLEVSGANVLTF
>many|TRBJ2-7|TRBD1|TRBV25-1
TGTGCCAGCAGTGGACAGGGCCAAGCGAAGCAGTACTTC
CASSGQGQAKQYF